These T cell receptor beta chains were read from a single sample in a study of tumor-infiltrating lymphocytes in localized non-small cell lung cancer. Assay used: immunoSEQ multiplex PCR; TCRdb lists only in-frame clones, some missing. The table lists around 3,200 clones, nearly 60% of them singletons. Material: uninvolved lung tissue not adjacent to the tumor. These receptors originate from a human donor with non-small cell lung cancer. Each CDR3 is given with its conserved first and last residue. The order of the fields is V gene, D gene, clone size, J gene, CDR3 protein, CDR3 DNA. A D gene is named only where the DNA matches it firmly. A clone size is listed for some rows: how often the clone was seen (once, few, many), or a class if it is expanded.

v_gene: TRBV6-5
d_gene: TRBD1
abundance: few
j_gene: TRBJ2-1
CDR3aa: CASSLGQGGHNEQFF
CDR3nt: TGTGCCAGCAGCCTCGGACAGGGGGGACACAATGAGCAGTTCTTC

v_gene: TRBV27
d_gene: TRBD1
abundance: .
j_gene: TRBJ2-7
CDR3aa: CASSLSGWVGTGFFEQYF
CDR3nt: TGTGCCAGCAGTTTATCGGGGTGGGTTGGGACAGGGTTTTTCGAGCAGTACTTC

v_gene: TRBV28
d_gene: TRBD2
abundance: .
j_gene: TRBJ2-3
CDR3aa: CASSGPSGRMTDTQYF
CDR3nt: TGTGCCAGCAGTGGTCCTAGCGGGAGAATGACAGATACGCAGTATTTT

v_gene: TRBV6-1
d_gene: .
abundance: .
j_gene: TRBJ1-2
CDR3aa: CASRSGQVNGYTF
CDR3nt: TGTGCCAGCAGGTCGGGGCAGGTGAATGGCTACACCTTC

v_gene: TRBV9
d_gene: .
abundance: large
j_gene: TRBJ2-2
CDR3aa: CASSVVNGELFF
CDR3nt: TGTGCCAGCAGCGTAGTGAACGGGGAGCTGTTTTTT

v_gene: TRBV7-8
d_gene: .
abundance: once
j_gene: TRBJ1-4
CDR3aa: CASSEEQGNEKLFF
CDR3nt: TGTGCCAGCAGCGAGGAACAAGGGAATGAAAAACTGTTTTTT

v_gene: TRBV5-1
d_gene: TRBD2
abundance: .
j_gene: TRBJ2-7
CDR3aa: CASSGGTSGDIYEQYF
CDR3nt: TGCGCCAGCAGCGGGGGGACTAGCGGGGATATATACGAGCAGTACTTC

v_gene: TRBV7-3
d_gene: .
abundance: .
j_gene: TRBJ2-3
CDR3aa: CASSLRMVTDTQYF
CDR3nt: TGTGCCAGCAGTCTTAGAATGGTCACAGATACGCAGTATTTT

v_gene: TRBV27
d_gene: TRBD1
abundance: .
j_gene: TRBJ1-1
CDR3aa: CASSLRQGGTEAFF
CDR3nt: TGTGCCAGCAGTTTAAGACAGGGTGGGACTGAAGCTTTCTTT

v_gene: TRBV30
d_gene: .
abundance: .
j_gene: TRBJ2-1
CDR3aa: CAWKRVPGTYNEQFF
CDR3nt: TGTGCCTGGAAACGGGTGCCGGGGACTTACAATGAGCAGTTCTTC

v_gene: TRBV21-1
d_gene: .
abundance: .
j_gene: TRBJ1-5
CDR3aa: CASSKRTASYSNQPQHF
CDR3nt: TGTGCCAGCAGCAAGAGGACGGCAAGCTATAGCAATCAGCCCCAGCATTTT

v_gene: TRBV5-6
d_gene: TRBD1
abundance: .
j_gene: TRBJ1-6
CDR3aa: CASSLDRQGIWTPLHF
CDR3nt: TGTGCCAGCAGCCTTGACCGACAGGGGATTTGGACACCCCTCCACTTT

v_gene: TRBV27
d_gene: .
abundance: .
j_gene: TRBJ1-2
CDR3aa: CASSLGRNYGYTF
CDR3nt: TGTGCCAGCAGTTTAGGGCGGAACTATGGCTACACCTTC

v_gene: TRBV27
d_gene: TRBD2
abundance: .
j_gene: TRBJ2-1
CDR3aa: CASSLGTSGRTSSYNEQFF
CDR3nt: TGTGCCAGCAGTTTAGGGACTAGCGGGAGGACGAGCTCCTACAATGAGCAGTTCTTC

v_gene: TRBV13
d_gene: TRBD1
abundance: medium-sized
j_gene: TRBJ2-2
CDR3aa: CASSERDRRNTGELFF
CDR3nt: TGTGCCAGCAGCGAGAGGGACAGGCGGAACACCGGGGAGCTGTTTTTT

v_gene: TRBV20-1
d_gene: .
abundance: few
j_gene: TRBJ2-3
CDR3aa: CSAPSGDTQYF
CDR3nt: TGCAGTGCTCCCTCGGGAGATACGCAGTATTTT

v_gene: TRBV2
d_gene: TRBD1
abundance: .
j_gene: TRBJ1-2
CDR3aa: CASSDGDRPLANYGYTF
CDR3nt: TGTGCCAGCAGTGACGGGGACAGGCCTCTAGCTAACTATGGCTACACCTTC

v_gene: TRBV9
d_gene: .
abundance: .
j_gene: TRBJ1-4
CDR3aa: CASSVGDWGEKLFF
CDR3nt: TGTGCCAGCAGCGTCGGTGACTGGGGTGAAAAACTGTTTTTT

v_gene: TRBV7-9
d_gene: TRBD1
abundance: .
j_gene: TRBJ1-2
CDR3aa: CASSYTDRGHGYTF
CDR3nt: TGTGCCAGCAGTTATACGGACAGGGGGCATGGCTACACCTTC

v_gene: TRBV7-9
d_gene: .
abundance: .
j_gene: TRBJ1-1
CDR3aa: CATELPENRDAFF
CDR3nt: TGTGCCACCGAACTCCCTGAAAACAGGGATGCTTTCTTT

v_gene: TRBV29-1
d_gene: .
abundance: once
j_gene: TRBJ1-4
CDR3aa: CSVVSGVSEKLFF
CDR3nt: TGCAGCGTTGTTTCCGGGGTGAGCGAAAAACTGTTTTTT

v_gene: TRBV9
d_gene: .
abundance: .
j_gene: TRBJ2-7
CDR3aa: CASSVASPSYEQYF
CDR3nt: TGTGCCAGCAGCGTAGCTTCCCCCTCCTACGAGCAGTACTTC

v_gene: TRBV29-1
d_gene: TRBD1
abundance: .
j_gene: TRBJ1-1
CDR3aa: CSVIRDRGQYTEAFF
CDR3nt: TGCAGCGTAATACGGGACAGGGGGCAATATACTGAAGCTTTCTTT

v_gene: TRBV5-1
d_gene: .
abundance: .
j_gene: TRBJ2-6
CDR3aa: CASSFGLSGANVLTF
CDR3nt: TGCGCCAGCAGCTTCGGCCTCTCTGGGGCCAACGTCCTGACTTTC

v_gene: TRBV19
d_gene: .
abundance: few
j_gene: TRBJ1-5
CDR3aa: CASSMAGQLHQPQHF
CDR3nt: TGTGCCAGTAGTATGGCGGGTCAGCTTCATCAGCCCCAGCATTTT

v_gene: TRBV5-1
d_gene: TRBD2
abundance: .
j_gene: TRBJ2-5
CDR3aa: CASSLGLARQETQYF
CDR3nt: TGCGCCAGCAGCTTAGGACTAGCCCGCCAAGAGACCCAGTACTTC

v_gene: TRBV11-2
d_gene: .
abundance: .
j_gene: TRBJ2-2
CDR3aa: CASSSRLDTANTGELFF
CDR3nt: TGTGCCAGCAGCTCGCGGCTGGACACTGCGAACACCGGGGAGCTGTTTTTT

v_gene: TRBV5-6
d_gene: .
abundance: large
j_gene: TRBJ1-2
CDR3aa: CASSLWEGTYGYTF
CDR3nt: TGTGCCAGCAGCTTGTGGGAAGGGACCTATGGCTACACCTTC

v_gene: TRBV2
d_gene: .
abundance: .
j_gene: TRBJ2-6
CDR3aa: CASSEGRGGANVLTF
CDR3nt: TGTGCCAGCAGTGAAGGTAGGGGAGGGGCCAACGTCCTGACTTTC

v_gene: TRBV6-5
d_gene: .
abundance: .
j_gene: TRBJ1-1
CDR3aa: CASSTDPQGAFF
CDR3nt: TGTGCCAGCAGTACGGACCCCCAGGGAGCTTTCTTT

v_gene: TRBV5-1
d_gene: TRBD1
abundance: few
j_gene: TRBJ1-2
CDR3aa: CASTPGGQGRMDYGYTF
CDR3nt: TGCGCCAGCACCCCAGGCGGACAGGGCCGTATGGACTATGGCTACACCTTC

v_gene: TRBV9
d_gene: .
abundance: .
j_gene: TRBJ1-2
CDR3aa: CASSGSLTHGYTF
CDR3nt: TGTGCCAGCAGCGGCTCGCTTACCCATGGCTACACCTTC

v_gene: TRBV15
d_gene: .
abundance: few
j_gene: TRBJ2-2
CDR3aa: CATSLRPGRTTGELFF
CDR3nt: TGTGCCACCAGCCTGCGCCCGGGACGTACCACCGGGGAGCTGTTTTTT

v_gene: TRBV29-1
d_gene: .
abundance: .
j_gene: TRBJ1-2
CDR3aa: CSVEDNGYTF
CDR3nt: TGCAGCGTTGAAGATAATGGCTACACCTTC

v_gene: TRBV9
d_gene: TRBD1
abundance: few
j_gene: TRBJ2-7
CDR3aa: CASSVAGQGVYEQYF
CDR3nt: TGTGCCAGCAGCGTAGCTGGACAGGGGGTCTACGAGCAGTACTTC

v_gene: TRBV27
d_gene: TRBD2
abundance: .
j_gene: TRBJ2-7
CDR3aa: CASVERGGQSSYEQYF
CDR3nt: TGTGCCAGCGTCGAACGGGGGGGACAAAGCTCCTACGAGCAGTACTTC

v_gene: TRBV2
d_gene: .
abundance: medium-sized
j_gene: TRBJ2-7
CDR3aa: CASRANGAASYEQYF
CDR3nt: TGTGCCAGCAGGGCGAATGGGGCAGCTTCCTACGAGCAGTACTTC

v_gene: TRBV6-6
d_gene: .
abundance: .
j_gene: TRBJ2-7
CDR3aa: CASSRRGESSYEQYF
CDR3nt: TGTGCCAGCAGTAGGAGGGGGGAGAGCTCCTACGAGCAGTACTTC

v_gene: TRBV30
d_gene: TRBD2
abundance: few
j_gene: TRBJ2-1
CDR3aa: CAFGTSGGAVYNEQFF
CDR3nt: TGTGCCTTTGGGACTAGCGGGGGGGCGGTCTACAATGAGCAGTTCTTC

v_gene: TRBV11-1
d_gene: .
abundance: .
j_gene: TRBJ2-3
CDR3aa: CASSLPESTDTQYF
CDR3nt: TGTGCCAGCAGCTTACCGGAGAGCACAGATACGCAGTATTTT

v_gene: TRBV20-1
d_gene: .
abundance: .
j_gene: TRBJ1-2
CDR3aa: CSAGDIYGYTF
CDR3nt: TGCAGTGCTGGGGACATCTATGGCTACACCTTC

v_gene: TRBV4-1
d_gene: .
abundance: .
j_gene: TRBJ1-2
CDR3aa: CASSQDEGTHVEGYTF
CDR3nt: TGCGCCAGCAGCCAAGATGAAGGAACCCATGTTGAGGGCTACACCTTC

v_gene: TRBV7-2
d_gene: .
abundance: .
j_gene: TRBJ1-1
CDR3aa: CASSLGARNTEAFF
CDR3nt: TGTGCCAGCAGCTTAGGGGCGCGGAACACTGAAGCTTTCTTT

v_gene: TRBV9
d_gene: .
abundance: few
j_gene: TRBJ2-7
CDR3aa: CASSVDVNTGYEQYF
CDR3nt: TGTGCCAGCAGCGTAGATGTTAACACGGGGTACGAGCAGTACTTC

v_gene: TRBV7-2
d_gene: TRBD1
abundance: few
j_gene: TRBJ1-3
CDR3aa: CASSSQGTGNTIYF
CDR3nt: TGTGCCAGCAGTTCACAGGGGACTGGAAACACCATATATTTT

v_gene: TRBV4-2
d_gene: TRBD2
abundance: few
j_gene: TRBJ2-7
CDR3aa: CASSQGTSGGSSYEQYF
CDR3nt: TGTGCCAGCAGCCAAGGGACTAGCGGGGGATCGTCCTACGAGCAGTACTTC

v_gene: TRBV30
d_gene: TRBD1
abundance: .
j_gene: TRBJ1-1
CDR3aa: CAWSGEGTGASGAFF
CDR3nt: TGTGCCTGGAGTGGGGAAGGGACAGGGGCCTCGGGGGCTTTCTTT

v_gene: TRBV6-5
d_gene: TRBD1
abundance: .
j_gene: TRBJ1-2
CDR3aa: CASSYFDTGGGYTF
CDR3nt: TGTGCCAGCAGTTACTTCGACACAGGGGGCGGCTACACCTTC

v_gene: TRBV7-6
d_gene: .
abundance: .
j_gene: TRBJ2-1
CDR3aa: CASSPGTDFSWEQFF
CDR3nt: TGTGCCAGCAGCCCCGGGACGGACTTTTCATGGGAGCAGTTCTTC

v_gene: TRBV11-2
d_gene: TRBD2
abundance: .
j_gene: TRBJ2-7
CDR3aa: CASSPRTSDYEQYF
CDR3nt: TGTGCCAGCAGCCCGAGGACTAGCGACTACGAGCAGTACTTC